Below, 23 T cell receptor beta chains from the same sample are listed, as sequenced in a study of neurological immune-mediated disorders. MiXCR, run by TCRdb on the 5' RACE reads, gives a single entry per CDR3 protein. This table holds about 80,000 distinct CDR3 sequences, approximately 5% found once. Material: PBMCs. These receptors originate from a woman aged 25 to 39 with multiple sclerosis.

Many counts were recorded for this clonotype. This chain connects TRBV18 to TRBJ2-1; D is undetermined. Germline values: CDR1 KGHSH, CDR2 LQKENI. V was clipped by 3 bases and J by 4 bases, with 4 bases between them. The CDR3 covers 12 residues. CDR3 bases: TGTGCCAGCTCACCGGGTTACAATGAGCAGTTCTTC. Translation: CASSPGYNEQFF.

This clonotype was seen ten or more times. The genes are TRBV5-1 and TRBJ1-5, with D unresolved. This CDR3 is 17 amino acids long. The V gene lost 2 bases and the J gene lost 2 bases, with 17 bases spanning the gap. Germline V gives CDR1 SGHRS, CDR2 YFSETQ. The CDR3 loop is CASSLGPPRRGNQPQHF. In DNA form, the CDR3 reads TGCGCCAGCAGCTTAGGACCTCCCCGAAGGGGCAATCAGCCCCAGCATTTT. Supplemented by reference TRBV5-1 and TRBJ1-5, the full variable domain reads KAGVTQTPRYLIKTRGQQVTLSCSPISGHRSVSWYQQTPGQGLQFLFEYFSETQRNKGNFPGRFSGRQFSNSRSEMNVSTLELGDSALYLCASSLGPPRRGNQPQHFGDGTRLSIL.

This clonotype was recorded at least ten times. This rearrangement joins TRBV18 to TRBJ2-7; weak D call: TRBD1 (6 bases). V lost 3 bases, J lost 3 bases, and 12 bases lay in between. There are 14 residues in the CDR3. Germline CDR1 is KGHSH and CDR2 is LQKENI. The CDR3 here is CASSPSGQNYEQYF. Here the CDR3 DNA reads TGTGCCAGCTCACCGTCGGGACAAAACTACGAGCAGTACTTC.

This clonotype occurred many times. The V call is TRBV11-3, the J call TRBJ2-1, with unresolved D. The germline V gene has CDR1 SGHNT and CDR2 YENEEA. V was cut by 1 base and J by 9 bases, with 10 bases left in between. There are 13 residues in the CDR3. The CDR3 region is CASSLVESSEQFF. CDR3 bases: TGTGCCAGCAGCTTAGTCGAATCCAGTGAGCAGTTCTTC.

This clonotype was seen a few times. The rearrangement links TRBV11-3 to TRBJ2-2; 7 bases align to TRBD1. Losses at the gene ends were 5 bases for V and 5 bases for J; bases not matched to a gene: 5. The CDR3 is 14 amino acids. Germline CDR1 is SGHNT and CDR2 is YENEEA. In DNA, the CDR3 is TGTGCCAGCAGCCAATACAGGGGAACCGGGGAGCTGTTTTTT. Its protein is CASSQYRGTGELFF.

This chain joins TRBV3-1 and TRBJ1-2, with 8 nucleotides matching TRBD1. There are 17 residues in the CDR3. The V gene end was trimmed by 2 bases and the J gene end by 1 base; junction bases not matched to a gene: 9. Germline V gene data show CDR1 as LGHDT and CDR2 as YNNKEL (reference sequence). The CDR3 loop reads CASSQPAGTGLNYGYTF. In DNA, the CDR3 is TGTGCCAGCAGCCAACCCGCCGGGACAGGACTTAACTATGGCTACACCTTC.

This clonotype has at least ten counts. The V call is TRBV20-1, the J call TRBJ2-2; D unclear. The V and J ends lost 1 base and 8 bases respectively, with 8 bases between them. Per the germline V gene, CDR1 is DFQATT and CDR2 is SNEGSKA (reference sequence). The CDR3 sequence is 12 residues long. The CDR3 region is CSARAPLGELFF. The CDR3 DNA reads TGCAGTGCTAGAGCCCCCCTGGGGGAGCTGTTTTTT.

This clonotype was recorded many times. This chain joins TRBV24-1 and TRBJ2-3, with 8 bases that match TRBD2. The CDR3 is 16 amino acids. The trim removed 5 bases at V and 2 bases at J, leaving 8 bases unmatched. The germline gives CDR1 KGHDR, CDR2 SFDVKD. The CDR3 bases are TGTGCCACCAGTGGGGGAGGACTAGCCAACACAGATACGCAGTATTTT. Amino acid sequence: CATSGGGLANTDTQYF.

The V gene is TRBV10-3, the J gene TRBJ1-3; 9 bases line up with TRBD1. The trim removed 2 bases at V and 4 bases at J, leaving 6 bases unmatched. This CDR3 is 16 amino acids long. Germline V gene lookup returns CDR1 ENHRY and CDR2 SYGVKD. The CDR3 region is CAISEEQGAGGNTIYF. The DNA of the CDR3 is TGTGCCATCAGTGAGGAACAGGGGGCCGGAGGAAACACCATATATTTT.

This clonotype was detected a few times. The chain combines TRBV20-1 with TRBJ2-1; 7 nucleotides line up with TRBD2. V lost 3 bases, J lost 4 bases, and 12 bases stayed unmatched. The CDR3 runs to 16 residues. Looked up from germline, CDR1 is DFQATT and CDR2 is SNEGSKA (reference sequence). The CDR3 DNA sequence: TGCAGTGCTAGTGGGTCCGTGGGGGGGGGGTACAATGAGCAGTTCTTC. Translated: CSASGSVGGGYNEQFF.

This clonotype was seen at least ten times. The gene calls are TRBV5-1 and TRBJ1-6, with D unresolved. In germline, CDR1 is SGHRS, CDR2 YFSETQ. V was trimmed by 3 bases and J by 7 bases, leaving 17 bases between them. The CDR3 extends over 16 amino acids. The DNA for the CDR3 is TGCGCCAGCAGCTACGGCGGACTCGGAGAAAATTCACCCCTCCACTTT. Its protein product is CASSYGGLGENSPLHF.

This clonotype was seen ten or more times. The rearrangement uses TRBV2 and TRBJ2-1; D gene ambiguous. Germline values: CDR1 SNHLY, CDR2 FYNNEI. Trimming left V 7 bases short and J 0 bases short, with 13 bases between. The CDR3 totals 15 residues. The DNA for the CDR3 is TGTGCCAGCACGGCGACCCGCAGCTCCTACAATGAGCAGTTCTTC. Its translation: CASTATRSSYNEQFF.

This clonotype occurred a few times. The V and J genes are TRBV19 and TRBJ1-5; a weak D match, TRBD1 (5 bases). The V end lost 4 bases, the J end lost 6 bases, and 13 bases lay between the germline ends. CDR1 and CDR2 (germline): LNHDA, SQIVND (reference sequence). The CDR3 has 14 amino acids. DNA for the CDR3: TGTGCCAGTAGTAAACCCCGGGGGACTCAGCCCCAGCATTTT. It specifies CASSKPRGTQPQHF.

This clonotype came up a few times. The J gene is TRBJ1-2, the V gene TRBV7-2; D gene uncertain. The V end was cut by 5 bases, the J end by 4 bases, with 14 bases between. Germline CDR1 reads SGHTA; CDR2 reads FQGNSA. This CDR3 is built from 14 residues. CDR3 protein: CASSPTRLGYGYTF. The CDR3 DNA follows: TGTGCCAGCAGCCCAACTCGACTGGGCTATGGCTACACCTTC.

This clonotype was counted at least ten times. J is TRBJ2-2 and V is TRBV12-3 or TRBV12-4, with 11 positions matching TRBD2. The CDR3 extends over 18 amino acids. Germline trimming cut 3 bases from V and 3 bases from J; bases unmatched to any gene: 9. The CDR3 here is CASSFLLAGARDTGELFF. For the CDR3, the DNA is TGTGCCAGCAGTTTCCTACTAGCGGGAGCTCGAGACACCGGGGAGCTGTTTTTT.

This rearrangement joins TRBV6-2 or TRBV6-3 to TRBJ1-1; 7 bases line up with TRBD1. The CDR3 has 14 residues. Germline loops: CDR1 MNHEY, CDR2 SVGEGT. Trimming at V came to 4 bases and at J to 6 bases, leaving 8 bases not matched to a gene. The CDR3 spells CASSSTPGQAEAFF. The CDR3 DNA sequence: TGTGCCAGCAGTTCTACGCCTGGACAGGCTGAAGCTTTCTTT.

Many counts were recorded for this clonotype. The rearrangement links TRBV19 to TRBJ1-1; D ambiguous. V lost 3 bases and J lost 1, with 6 bases in between. CDR3 length: 13 residues. Germline CDR1 is LNHDA and CDR2 is SQIVND (reference sequence). The CDR3 region is CASSISANTEAFF. In DNA form, the CDR3 reads TGTGCCAGTAGTATTTCGGCGAACACTGAAGCTTTCTTT.

This clonotype was seen many times. This chain joins TRBV20-1 and TRBJ2-7, with TRBD2 matching 8 bases. CDR1 and CDR2 (germline): DFQATT, SNEGSKA (reference sequence). J lost 0 bases, V lost 2 bases, and 6 bases had no gene match. This CDR3 is built from 15 residues. The CDR3 coding sequence is TGCAGTGCTAGACCTAGCGGGTATAGCTCCTACGAGCAGTACTTC. Its protein is CSARPSGYSSYEQYF.

This clonotype came up many times. The chain is built from TRBV5-1 and TRBJ2-5; a weak D match, TRBD2 (6 bases). The germline V gene encodes CDR1 SGHRS and CDR2 YFSETQ. V was pared by 2 bases and J by 5 bases, with 13 bases between. The CDR3 runs 14 residues. CDR3: CASSFAGRGETQYF. The DNA of the CDR3 is TGCGCCAGCAGCTTCGCGGGGCGAGGGGAGACCCAGTACTTC.

This clonotype was seen ten or more times. The rearrangement uses TRBV29-1 and TRBJ1-2; D is perhaps TRBD1 (5 bases). This CDR3 comprises 12 residues. Per the germline V gene, CDR1 is SQVTM and CDR2 is ANQGSEA. Trimming removed 2 bases at V and 6 bases at J, with 10 bases between. CDR3 sequence (DNA): TGCAGCGTTGAAATCGGGACGGATGGCTACACCTTC. Its translation is CSVEIGTDGYTF.

This clonotype was seen only a few times. V and J are TRBV5-1 and TRBJ2-6, with D possibly TRBD2 on 5 matching bases. This CDR3 contains 22 residues. V lost 4 bases, J lost 0 bases, and 29 bases lay in between. Germline V gene sequence: CDR1 SGHRS, CDR2 YFSETQ. For the CDR3, the DNA is TGCGCCAGCAGCCACGGAGGACCGACGGTGCATACACCTAGCTCTGGGGCCAACGTCCTGACTTTC. The encoded protein is CASSHGGPTVHTPSSGANVLTF.

This clonotype has ten or more counts. This CDR3 reads CASSFRENTEAFF. CDR3 sequence (DNA): TGCGCCAGCAGCTTTAGGGAGAACACTGAAGCTTTCTTT. V gene TRBV5-1 combines with J gene TRBJ1-1; the D is unclear. CDR3 length: 13 amino acids. Germline CDR1 SGHRS, CDR2 YFSETQ. Trimming removed 2 bases at V and 1 base at J, with 6 bases between.

This clonotype came up many times. The gene calls are TRBV5-1 and TRBJ2-5, with D uncertain. This CDR3 contains 16 residues. The germline gives CDR1 SGHRS, CDR2 YFSETQ. The V end lost 3 bases, the J end lost 5 bases, and 20 bases lay between the germline ends. This CDR3 is CASSSASSGTGETQYF. Written as DNA, the CDR3 is TGCGCCAGCAGCTCGGCCAGTTCAGGTACTGGGGAGACCCAGTACTTC. Together with reference TRBV5-1 and TRBJ2-5, the CDR3 gives the full variable domain: KAGVTQTPRYLIKTRGQQVTLSCSPISGHRSVSWYQQTPGQGLQFLFEYFSETQRNKGNFPGRFSGRQFSNSRSEMNVSTLELGDSALYLCASSSASSGTGETQYFGPGTRLLVL.